This T cell receptor (beta chain) was identified during a study of blood T cell repertoires in COVID-19. Study-level background: In each case, the material was cDNA or gDNA derived from T cells, B-cell-depleted T cells, or PBMCs.

Authors' data handling: The authors estimated nucleated cell counts from reference gene primer amplification. Sequencing was performed with immunoSEQ multiplex PCR; in TCRdb, only in-frame clones are kept and a portion is missing. That table supplies the V and J calls and clone size; D and trimming were determined from the DNA. The table lists just over 200,000 clones, 80% of them singletons, with around 5.8% in the top ten. This CDR3 is 15 amino acids long. Looked up from germline, CDR1 is KGHSH and CDR2 is LQKENI. V lost 5 bases to trimming and J lost 5 bases, with 18 bases between them. In this sample, this clone turned up a few times.

The sequencing input was peripheral blood. The sequence derives from a woman between 70 and 85 years old with acute or convalescent COVID-19. This chain connects TRBV18 to TRBJ1-2, with D possibly TRBD1 on 5 matching bases. The CDR3 nucleotides read TGTGCCAGCTCAATCACAGCTGACAGCGATTATGGCTACACCTTC. Encoded protein: CASSITADSDYGYTF.